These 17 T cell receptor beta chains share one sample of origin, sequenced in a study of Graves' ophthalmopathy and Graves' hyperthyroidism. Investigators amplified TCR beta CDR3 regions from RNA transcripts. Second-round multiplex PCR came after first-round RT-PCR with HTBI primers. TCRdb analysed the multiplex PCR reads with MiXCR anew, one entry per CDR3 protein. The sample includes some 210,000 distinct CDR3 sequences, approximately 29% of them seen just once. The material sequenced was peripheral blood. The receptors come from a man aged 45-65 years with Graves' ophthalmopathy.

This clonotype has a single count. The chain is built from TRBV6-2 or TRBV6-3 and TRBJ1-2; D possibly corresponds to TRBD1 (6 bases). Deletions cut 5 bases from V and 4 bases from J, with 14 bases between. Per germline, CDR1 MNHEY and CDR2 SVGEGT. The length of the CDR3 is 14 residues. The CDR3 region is CASSRTATGYGYTF. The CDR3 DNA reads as TGTGCCAGCAGTAGGACAGCTACGGGCTATGGCTACACCTTC.

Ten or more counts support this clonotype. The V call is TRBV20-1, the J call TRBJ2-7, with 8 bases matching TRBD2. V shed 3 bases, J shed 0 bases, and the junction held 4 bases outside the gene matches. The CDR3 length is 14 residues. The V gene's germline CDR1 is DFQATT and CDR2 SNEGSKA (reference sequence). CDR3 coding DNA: TGCAGTGCTAGGGCCGCGGGGGGCTCCTACGAGCAGTACTTC. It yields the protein CSARAAGGSYEQYF.

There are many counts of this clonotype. The CDR3 DNA is TGTGCCAGCAGGCCCGGTGGAAGCTACGAGCAGTACTTC. The encoded protein is CASRPGGSYEQYF. The chain uses TRBV12-3 or TRBV12-4 and TRBJ2-7, with D unclear. The CDR3 has 13 amino acids. V was cut by 6 bases and J by 3 bases, with 12 bases left in between.

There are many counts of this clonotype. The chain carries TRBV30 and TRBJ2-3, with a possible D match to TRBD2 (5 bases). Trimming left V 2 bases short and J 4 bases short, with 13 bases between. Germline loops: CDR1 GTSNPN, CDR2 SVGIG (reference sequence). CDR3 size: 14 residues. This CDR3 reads CAWSPDSPPDTQYF. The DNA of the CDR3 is TGTGCCTGGAGTCCGGACTCACCGCCAGATACGCAGTATTTT.

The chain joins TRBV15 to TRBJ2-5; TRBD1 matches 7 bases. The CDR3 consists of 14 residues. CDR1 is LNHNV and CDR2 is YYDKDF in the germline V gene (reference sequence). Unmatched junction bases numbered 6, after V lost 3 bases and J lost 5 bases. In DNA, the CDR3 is TGTGCCACCAGCAGCCCACAGGGGCGGGAGACCCAGTACTTC. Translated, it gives CATSSPQGRETQYF.

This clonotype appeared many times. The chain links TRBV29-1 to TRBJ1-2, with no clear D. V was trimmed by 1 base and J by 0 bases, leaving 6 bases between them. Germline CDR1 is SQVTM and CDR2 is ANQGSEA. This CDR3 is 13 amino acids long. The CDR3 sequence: CSVEGEPNYGYTF. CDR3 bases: TGCAGCGTTGAAGGGGAACCTAACTATGGCTACACCTTC.

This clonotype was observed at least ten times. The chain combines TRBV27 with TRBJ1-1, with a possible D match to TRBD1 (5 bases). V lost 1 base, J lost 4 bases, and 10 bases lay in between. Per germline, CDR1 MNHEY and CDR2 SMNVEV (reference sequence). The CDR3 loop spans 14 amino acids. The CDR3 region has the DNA TGTGCCAGCAGTTTATTCGGGGCGGGCACTGAAGCTTTCTTT. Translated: CASSLFGAGTEAFF.

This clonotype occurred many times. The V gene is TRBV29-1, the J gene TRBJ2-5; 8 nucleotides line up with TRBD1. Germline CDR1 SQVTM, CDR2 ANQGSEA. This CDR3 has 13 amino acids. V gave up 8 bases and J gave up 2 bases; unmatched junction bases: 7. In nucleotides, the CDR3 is TGCAGCCTACAGGGGGTCCAGCAAGAGACCCAGTACTTC. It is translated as CSLQGVQQETQYF.

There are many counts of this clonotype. In DNA, the CDR3 is TGTGCCAGCAGGGGACCTACGATCTTAGAGACCCAGTACTTC. Translating gives CASRGPTILETQYF. The chain combines TRBV12-3 or TRBV12-4 with TRBJ2-5; D possibly uses TRBD1 or TRBD2 (5 bases each). The CDR3 is 14 residues long. Trimming removed 6 bases at V and 4 bases at J, with 15 bases between.

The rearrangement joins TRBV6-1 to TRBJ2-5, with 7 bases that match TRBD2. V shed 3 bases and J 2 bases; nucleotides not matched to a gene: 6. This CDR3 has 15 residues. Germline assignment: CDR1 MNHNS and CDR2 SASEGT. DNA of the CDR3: TGTGCCAGCAGTGATGGGGGGGGAGGGCAAGAGACCCAGTACTTC. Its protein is CASSDGGGGQETQYF.

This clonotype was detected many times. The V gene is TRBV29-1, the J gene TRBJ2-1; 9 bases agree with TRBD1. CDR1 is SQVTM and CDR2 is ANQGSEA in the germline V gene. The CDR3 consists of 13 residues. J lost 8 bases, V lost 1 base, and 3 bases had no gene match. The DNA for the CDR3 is TGCAGCGTTGAAGGGGACAGGGTAGATGAGCAGTTCTTC. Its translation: CSVEGDRVDEQFF.

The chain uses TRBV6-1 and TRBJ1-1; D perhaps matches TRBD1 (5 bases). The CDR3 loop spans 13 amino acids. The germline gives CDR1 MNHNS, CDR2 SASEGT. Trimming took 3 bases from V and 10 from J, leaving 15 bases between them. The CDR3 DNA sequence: TGTGCCAGCAGTGAGCGGTCGGGACGAGCAGCTTTCTTT. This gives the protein CASSERSGRAAFF.

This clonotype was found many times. CDR3 DNA sequence: TGCAGTGCTAGAGACCGCAGGGTCGGCGGCTACACCTTC. Amino acid sequence: CSARDRRVGGYTF. This rearrangement joins TRBV20-1 to TRBJ1-2, with a possible D match to TRBD1 (5 bases). The CDR3 is 13 residues long. With 0 bases removed from V and 8 bases from J, the gap between germline ends came to 13 bases. Looked up from germline, CDR1 is DFQATT and CDR2 is SNEGSKA (reference sequence).

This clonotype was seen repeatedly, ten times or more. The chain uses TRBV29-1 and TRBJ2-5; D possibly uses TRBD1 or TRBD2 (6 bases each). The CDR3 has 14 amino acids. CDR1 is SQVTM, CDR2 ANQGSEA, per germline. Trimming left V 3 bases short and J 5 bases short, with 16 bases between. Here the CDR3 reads CSVDLSGAGETQYF. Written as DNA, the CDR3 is TGCAGCGTTGACCTCTCGGGGGCTGGGGAGACCCAGTACTTC.

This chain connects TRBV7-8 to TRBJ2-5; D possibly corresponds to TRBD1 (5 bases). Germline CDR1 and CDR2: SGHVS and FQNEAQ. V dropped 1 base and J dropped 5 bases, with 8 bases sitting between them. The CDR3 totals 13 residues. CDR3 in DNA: TGTGCCAGCAGCTTAGTCAGGGTTGAGACCCAGTACTTC. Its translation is CASSLVRVETQYF.

The chain's CDR3 is CASSLTGLASSYEQYF. CDR3 DNA sequence: TGTGCCAGCAGCTTGACGGGACTAGCGAGCTCCTACGAGCAGTACTTC. This chain links TRBV7-3 with TRBJ2-7, with 10 nucleotides matching TRBD2. The V gene end was trimmed by 3 bases and the J gene end by 0 bases; junction bases not matched to a gene: 5. Looked up from germline, CDR1 is SGHTA and CDR2 is FQGTGA. This CDR3 region has 16 residues.

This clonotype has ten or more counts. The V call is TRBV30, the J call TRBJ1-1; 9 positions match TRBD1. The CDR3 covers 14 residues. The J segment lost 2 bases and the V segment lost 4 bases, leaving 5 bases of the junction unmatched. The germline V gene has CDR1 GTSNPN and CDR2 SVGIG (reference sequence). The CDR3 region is CAWMRQGVNTEAFF. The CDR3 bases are TGTGCCTGGATGAGACAGGGGGTTAACACTGAAGCTTTCTTT.